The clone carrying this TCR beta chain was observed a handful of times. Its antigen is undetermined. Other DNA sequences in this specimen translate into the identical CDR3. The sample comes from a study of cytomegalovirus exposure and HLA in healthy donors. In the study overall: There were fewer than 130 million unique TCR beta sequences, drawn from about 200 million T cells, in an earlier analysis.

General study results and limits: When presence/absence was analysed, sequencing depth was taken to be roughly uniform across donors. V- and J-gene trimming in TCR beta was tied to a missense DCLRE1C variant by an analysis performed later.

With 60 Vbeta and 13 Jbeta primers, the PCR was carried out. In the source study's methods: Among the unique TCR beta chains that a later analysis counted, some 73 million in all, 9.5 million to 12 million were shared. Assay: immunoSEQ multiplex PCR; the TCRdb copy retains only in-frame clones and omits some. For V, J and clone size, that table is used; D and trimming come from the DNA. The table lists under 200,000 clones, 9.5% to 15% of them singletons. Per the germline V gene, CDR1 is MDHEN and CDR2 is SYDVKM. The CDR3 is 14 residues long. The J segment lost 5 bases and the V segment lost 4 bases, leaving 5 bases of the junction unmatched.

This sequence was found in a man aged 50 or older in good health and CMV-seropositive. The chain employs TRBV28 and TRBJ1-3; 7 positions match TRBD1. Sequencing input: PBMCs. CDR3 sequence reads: CASSSGGLRNTIYF. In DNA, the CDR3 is TGTGCCAGCAGTTCAGGGGGTCTTCGAAACACCATATATTTT.